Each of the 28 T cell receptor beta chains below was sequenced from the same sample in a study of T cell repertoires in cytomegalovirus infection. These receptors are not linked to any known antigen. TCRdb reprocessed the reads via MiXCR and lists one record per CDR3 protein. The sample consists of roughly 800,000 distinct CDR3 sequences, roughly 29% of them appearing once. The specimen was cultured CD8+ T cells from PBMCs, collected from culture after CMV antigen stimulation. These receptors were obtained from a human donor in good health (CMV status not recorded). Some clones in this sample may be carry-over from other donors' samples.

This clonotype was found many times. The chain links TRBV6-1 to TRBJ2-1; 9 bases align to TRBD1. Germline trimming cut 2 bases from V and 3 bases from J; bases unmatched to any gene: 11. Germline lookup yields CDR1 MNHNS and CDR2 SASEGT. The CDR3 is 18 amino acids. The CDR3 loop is CASSEWTGEIAIYNEQFF. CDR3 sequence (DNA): TGTGCCAGCAGTGAATGGACAGGGGAGATCGCGATCTACAATGAGCAGTTCTTC.

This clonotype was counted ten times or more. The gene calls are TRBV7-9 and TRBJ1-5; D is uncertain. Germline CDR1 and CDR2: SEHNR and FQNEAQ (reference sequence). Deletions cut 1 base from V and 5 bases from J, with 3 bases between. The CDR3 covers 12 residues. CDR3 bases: TGTGCCAGCAGCTTAGGGGATCAGCCCCAGCATTTT. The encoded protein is CASSLGDQPQHF.

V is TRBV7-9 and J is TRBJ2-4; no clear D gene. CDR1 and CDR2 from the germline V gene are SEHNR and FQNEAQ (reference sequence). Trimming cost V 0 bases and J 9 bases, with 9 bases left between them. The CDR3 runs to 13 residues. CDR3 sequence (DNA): TGTGCCAGCAGCTTAGCGCTGGCAACCATTCAGTACTTC. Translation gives CASSLALATIQYF.

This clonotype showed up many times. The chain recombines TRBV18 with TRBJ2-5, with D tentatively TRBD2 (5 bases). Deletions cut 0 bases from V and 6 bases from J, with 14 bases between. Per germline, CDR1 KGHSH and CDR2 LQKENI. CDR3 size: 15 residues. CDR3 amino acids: CASSPPARNGKTQYF. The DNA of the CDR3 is TGTGCCAGCTCACCACCGGCCCGCAACGGGAAGACCCAGTACTTC.

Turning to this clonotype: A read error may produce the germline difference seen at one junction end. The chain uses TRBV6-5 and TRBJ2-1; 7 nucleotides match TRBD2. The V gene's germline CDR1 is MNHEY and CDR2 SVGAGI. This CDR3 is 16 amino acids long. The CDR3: CASSHSGRGIYNEQFF. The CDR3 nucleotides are TGTGCCAGCAGTCACTCCGGGCGGGGGATCTACAATGAGCAGTTCTTC.

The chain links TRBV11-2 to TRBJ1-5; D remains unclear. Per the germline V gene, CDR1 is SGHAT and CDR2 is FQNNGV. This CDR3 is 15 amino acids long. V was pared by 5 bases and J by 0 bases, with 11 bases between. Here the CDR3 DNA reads TGTGCCAGCAGCGCGACATCTTATAGCAATCAGCCCCAGCATTTT. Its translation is CASSATSYSNQPQHF.

CDR3 region: CASSFIARENYGYTF. Written as DNA, the CDR3 is TGTGCCAGCAGTTTTATCGCCAGGGAGAACTATGGCTACACCTTC. J is TRBJ1-2 and V is TRBV12-3 or TRBV12-4; D is perhaps TRBD1 (5 bases). The CDR3 has 15 residues. The germline V and J ends were trimmed by 3 bases and 2 bases, with 13 bases remaining between them.

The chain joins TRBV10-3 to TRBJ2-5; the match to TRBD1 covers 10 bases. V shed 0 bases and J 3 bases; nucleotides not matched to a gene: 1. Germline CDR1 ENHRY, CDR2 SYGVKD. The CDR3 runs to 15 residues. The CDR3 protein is CAISESGTGEETQYF. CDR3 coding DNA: TGTGCCATCAGTGAGTCAGGGACAGGGGAAGAGACCCAGTACTTC.

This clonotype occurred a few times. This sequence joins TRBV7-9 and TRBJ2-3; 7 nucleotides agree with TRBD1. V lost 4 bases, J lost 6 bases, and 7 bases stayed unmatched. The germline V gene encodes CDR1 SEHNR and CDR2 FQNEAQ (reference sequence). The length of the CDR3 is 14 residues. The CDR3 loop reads CASSSLGGLDTQYF. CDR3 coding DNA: TGTGCCAGCAGCTCCCTAGGGGGCCTGGATACGCAGTATTTT.

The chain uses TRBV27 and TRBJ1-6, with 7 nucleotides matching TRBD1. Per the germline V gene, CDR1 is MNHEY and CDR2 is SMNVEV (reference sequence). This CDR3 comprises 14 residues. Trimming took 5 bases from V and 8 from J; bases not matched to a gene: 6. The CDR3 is CASSMTGWDSPLHF. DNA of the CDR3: TGTGCCAGCAGTATGACAGGGTGGGATTCACCCCTCCACTTT.

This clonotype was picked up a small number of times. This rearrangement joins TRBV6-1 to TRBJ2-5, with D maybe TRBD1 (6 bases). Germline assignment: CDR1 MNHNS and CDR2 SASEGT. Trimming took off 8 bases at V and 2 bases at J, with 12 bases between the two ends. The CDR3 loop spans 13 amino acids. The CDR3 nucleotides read TGTGCCAGCCGTTCCAGGGGACAAGAGACCCAGTACTTC. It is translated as CASRSRGQETQYF.

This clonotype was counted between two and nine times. The CDR3 is CASSQEVAGSQETQYF. The DNA of the CDR3 is TGCGCCAGCAGCCAAGAAGTAGCGGGGAGCCAAGAGACCCAGTACTTC. The J gene is TRBJ2-5, the V gene TRBV4-3; TRBD2 matches at 8 bases. After removal of 0 bases from V and 1 base from J, the junction contained 4 bases not matched to a gene. The germline V gene has CDR1 LGHNA and CDR2 YSLEER. The CDR3 extends over 16 amino acids.

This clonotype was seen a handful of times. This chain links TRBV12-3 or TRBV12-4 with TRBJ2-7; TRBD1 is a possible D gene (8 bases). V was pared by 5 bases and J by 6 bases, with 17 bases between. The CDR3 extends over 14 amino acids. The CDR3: CASSPTGGGGEQYF. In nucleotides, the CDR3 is TGTGCCAGCAGTCCTACAGGGGGAGGGGGCGAGCAGTACTTC.

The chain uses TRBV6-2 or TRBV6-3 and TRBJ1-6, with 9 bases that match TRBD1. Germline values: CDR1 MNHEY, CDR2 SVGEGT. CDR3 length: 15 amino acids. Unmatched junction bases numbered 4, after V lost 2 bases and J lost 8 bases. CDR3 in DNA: TGTGCCAGCAGTTACGGGGACAGGGACCATTCACCCCTCCACTTT. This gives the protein CASSYGDRDHSPLHF.

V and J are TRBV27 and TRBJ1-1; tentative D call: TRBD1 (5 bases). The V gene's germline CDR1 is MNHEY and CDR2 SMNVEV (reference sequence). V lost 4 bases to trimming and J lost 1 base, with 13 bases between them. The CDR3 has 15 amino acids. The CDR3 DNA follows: TGTGCCAGCAGTTCCTCAGGGACGTGGAACACTGAAGCTTTCTTT. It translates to CASSSSGTWNTEAFF.

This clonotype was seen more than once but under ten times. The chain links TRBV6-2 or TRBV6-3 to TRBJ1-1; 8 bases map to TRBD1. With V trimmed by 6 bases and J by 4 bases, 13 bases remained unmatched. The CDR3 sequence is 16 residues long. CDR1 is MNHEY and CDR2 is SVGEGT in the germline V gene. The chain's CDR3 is CASRPRTGRVFTEAFF. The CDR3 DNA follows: TGTGCCAGCAGACCCCGGACAGGGCGGGTATTCACTGAAGCTTTCTTT.

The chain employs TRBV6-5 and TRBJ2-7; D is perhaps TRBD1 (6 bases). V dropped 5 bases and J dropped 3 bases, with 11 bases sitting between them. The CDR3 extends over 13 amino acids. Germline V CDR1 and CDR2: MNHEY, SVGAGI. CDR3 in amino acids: CASSPAQGYEQYV. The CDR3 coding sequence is TGTGCCAGCAGTCCGGCACAGGGCTACGAGCAGTACGTC.

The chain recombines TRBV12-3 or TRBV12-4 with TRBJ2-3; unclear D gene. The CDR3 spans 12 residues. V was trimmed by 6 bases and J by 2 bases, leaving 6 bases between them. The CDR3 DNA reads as TGTGCCAGCAGACAAGACACAGATACGCAGTATTTT. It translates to CASRQDTDTQYF.

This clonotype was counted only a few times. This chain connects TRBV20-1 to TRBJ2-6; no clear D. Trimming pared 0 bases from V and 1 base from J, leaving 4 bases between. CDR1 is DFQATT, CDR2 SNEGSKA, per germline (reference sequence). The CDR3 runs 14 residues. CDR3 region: CSAREGSGANVLTF. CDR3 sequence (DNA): TGCAGTGCTAGAGAGGGGTCTGGGGCCAACGTCCTGACTTTC.

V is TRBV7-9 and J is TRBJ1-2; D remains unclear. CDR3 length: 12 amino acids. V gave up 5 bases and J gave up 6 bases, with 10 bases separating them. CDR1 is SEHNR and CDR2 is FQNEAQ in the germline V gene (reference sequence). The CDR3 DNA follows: TGTGCCAGCAGCACAAAACCGGATGGCTACACCTTC. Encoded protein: CASSTKPDGYTF.

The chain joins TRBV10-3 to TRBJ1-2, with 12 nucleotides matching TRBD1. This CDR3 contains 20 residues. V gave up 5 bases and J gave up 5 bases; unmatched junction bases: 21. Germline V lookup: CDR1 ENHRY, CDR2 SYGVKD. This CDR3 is CAISSLSLPGQGAYTYGYTF. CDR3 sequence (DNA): TGTGCCATCAGTTCCTTATCCCTACCGGGACAGGGGGCTTACACTTATGGCTACACCTTC.

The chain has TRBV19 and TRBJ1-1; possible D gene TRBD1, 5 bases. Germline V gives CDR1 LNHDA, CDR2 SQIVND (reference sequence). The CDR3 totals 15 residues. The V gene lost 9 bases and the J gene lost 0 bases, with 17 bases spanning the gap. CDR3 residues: CASLDSPLVNTEAFF. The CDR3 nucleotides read TGTGCCAGCCTAGACAGCCCCTTGGTGAACACTGAAGCTTTCTTT.

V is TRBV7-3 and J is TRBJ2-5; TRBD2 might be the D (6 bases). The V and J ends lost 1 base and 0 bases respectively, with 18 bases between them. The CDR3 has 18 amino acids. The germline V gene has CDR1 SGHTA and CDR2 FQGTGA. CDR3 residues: CASSLRTGRNWYQETQYF. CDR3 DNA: TGTGCCAGCAGCTTAAGGACGGGGAGGAATTGGTACCAAGAGACCCAGTACTTC.

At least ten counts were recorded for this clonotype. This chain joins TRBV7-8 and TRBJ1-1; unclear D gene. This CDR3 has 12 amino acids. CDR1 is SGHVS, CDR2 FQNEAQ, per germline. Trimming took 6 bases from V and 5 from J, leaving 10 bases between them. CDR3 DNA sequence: TGTGCCAGCAGTCACGATCGGACTGAAGCTTTCTTT. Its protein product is CASSHDRTEAFF.

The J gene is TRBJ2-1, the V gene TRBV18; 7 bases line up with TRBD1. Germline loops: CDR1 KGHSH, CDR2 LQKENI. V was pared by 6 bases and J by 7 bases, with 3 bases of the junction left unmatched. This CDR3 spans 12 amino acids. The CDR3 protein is CASSTGKNEQFF. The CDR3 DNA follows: TGTGCCAGCTCGACAGGGAAAAATGAGCAGTTCTTC.

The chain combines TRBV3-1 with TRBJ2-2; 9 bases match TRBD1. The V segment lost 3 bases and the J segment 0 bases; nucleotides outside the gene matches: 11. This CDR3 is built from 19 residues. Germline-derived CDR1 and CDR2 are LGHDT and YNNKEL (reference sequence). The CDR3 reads CASSHLGTGKFANTGELFF. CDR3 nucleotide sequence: TGTGCCAGCAGCCATCTCGGGACAGGGAAATTCGCGAACACCGGGGAGCTGTTTTTT.

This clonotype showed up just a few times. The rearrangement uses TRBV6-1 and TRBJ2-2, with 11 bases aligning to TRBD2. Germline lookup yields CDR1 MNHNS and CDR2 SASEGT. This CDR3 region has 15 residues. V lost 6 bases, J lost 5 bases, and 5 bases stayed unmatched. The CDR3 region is CASRLAGVTTGELFF. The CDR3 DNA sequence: TGTGCCAGCAGACTAGCGGGGGTAACGACCGGGGAGCTGTTTTTT.

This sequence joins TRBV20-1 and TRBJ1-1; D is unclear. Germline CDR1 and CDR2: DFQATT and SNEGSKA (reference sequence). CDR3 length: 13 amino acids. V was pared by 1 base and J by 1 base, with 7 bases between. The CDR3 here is CSARGFSNTEAFF. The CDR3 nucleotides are TGCAGTGCTAGAGGCTTTTCGAACACTGAAGCTTTCTTT.